This TCR beta chain was captured by sequencing in a study of T cell clonality in common variable immunodeficiency. Clones were sequenced by immunoSEQ multiplex PCR, and TCRdb holds only the in-frame ones, with some missing. The profile covers around 57,000 clones, none occurring a single time. The V gene lost 6 bases and the J gene lost 0 bases, with 15 bases spanning the gap. There are 15 residues in the CDR3. Germline V gene lookup returns CDR1 DFQATT and CDR2 SNEGSKA (reference sequence). This clone was observed many times. The CDR3 end lies 3 residues beyond the end of the read and is filled in from the germline J gene.

Sequenced material: peripheral blood mononuclear cells. The source is a person aged 18 to 75 in good health. The genes are TRBV20-1 and TRBJ1-3; perhaps TRBD1 as D (6 bases). CDR3 region: CSAGDRLGSGNTIYF. CDR3 DNA, as far as it was read: TGCAGTGCAGGAGACAGGCTCGGCTCTGGAAACACC.